The clone carrying this TCR beta chain was picked up many times. The CDR3 spans 17 residues. Per the germline V gene, CDR1 is MDHEN and CDR2 is SYDVKM. V gave up 2 bases and J gave up 3 bases; unmatched junction bases: 13. Clones were sequenced by immunoSEQ multiplex PCR, and TCRdb holds only the in-frame ones, with some missing. Of around 80,000 clones listed, under 90% are singletons. This entry belongs to a study of T cell responses to AZD1222 COVID-19 vaccine. The source is an adult who received the AZD1222 COVID-19 vaccine. This material consisted of peripheral blood, taken 28 days after the second AZD1222 dose. The chain links TRBV28 to TRBJ2-7, with TRBD2 matching 7 bases. The CDR3 DNA reads TGTGCCAGCAGTTTAGTGACGCGGGAGTCTAGGGACTACGAGCAGTACTTC. It encodes CASSLVTRESRDYEQYF. Full variable domain (rest looked up from reference TRBV28 and TRBJ2-7): DVKVTQSSRYLVKRTGEKVFLECVQDMDHENMFWYRQDPGLGLRLIYFSYDVKMKEKGDIPEGYSVSREKKERFSLILESASTNQTSMYLCASSLVTRESRDYEQYFGPGTRLTVT.